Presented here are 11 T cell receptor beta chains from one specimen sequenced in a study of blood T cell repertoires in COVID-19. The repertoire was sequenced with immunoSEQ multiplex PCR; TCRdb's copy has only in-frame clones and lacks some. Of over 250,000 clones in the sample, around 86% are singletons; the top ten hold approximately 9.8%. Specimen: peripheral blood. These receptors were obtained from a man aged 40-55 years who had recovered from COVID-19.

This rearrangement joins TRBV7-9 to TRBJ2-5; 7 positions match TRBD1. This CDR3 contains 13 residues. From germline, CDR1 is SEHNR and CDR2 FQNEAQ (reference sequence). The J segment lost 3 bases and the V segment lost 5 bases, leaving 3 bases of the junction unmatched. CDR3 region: CASSKGTEETQYF. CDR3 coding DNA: TGTGCCAGCAGCAAAGGGACAGAAGAGACCCAGTACTTC.

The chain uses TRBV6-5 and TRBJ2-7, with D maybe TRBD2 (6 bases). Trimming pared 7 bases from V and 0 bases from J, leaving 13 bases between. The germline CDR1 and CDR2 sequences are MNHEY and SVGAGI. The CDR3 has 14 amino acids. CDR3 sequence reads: CASNFGGRSYEQYF. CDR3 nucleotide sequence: TGTGCCAGCAATTTCGGGGGTCGCTCCTACGAGCAGTACTTC.

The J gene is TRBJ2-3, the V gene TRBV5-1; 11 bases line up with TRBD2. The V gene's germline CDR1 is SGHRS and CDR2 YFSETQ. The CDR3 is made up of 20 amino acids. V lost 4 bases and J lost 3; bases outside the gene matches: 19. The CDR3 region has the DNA TGCGCCAGCAGCCCCACTTGGGGCGGAGGTAGCGGGAGGGGGACAGATACGCAGTATTTT. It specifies CASSPTWGGGSGRGTDTQYF.

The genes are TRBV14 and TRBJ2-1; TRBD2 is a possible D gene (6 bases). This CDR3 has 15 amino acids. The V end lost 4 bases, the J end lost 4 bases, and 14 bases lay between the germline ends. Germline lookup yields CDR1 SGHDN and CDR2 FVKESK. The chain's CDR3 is CASSRDSGFYNEQFF. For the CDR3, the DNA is TGTGCCAGCAGCCGAGATAGCGGATTTTACAATGAGCAGTTCTTC.

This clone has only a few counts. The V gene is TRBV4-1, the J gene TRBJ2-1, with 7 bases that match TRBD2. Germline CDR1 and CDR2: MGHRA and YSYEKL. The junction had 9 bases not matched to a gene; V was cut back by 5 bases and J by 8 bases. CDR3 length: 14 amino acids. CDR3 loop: CASSSLAVFHEQFF. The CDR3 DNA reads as TGCGCCAGCAGCTCCCTAGCGGTTTTCCATGAGCAGTTCTTC.

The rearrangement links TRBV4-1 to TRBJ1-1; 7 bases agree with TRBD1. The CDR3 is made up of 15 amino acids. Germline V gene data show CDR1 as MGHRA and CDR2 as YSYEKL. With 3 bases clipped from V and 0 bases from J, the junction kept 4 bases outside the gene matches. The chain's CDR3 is CASSQGDSVNTEAFF. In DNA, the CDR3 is TGCGCCAGCAGCCAGGGGGACAGCGTGAACACTGAAGCTTTCTTT.

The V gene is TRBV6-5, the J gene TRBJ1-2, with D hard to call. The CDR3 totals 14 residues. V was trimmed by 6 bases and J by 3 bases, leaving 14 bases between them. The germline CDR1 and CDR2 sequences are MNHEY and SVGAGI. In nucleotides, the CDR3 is TGTGCCAGCAGGAAAGGGAGGCTCTACTATGGCTACACCTTC. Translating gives CASRKGRLYYGYTF.

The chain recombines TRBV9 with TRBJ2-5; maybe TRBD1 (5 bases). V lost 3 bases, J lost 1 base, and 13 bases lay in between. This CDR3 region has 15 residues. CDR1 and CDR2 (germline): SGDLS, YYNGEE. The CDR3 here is CASSGGPGLQETQYF. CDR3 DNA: TGTGCCAGCAGCGGAGGCCCAGGGCTCCAAGAGACCCAGTACTTC.

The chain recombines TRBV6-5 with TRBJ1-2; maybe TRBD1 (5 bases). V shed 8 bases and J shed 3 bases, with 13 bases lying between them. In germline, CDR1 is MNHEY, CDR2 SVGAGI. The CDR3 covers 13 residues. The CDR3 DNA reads TGTGCCAGCTCCTGGGGGGAGGACTATGGCTACACCTTC. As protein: CASSWGEDYGYTF.

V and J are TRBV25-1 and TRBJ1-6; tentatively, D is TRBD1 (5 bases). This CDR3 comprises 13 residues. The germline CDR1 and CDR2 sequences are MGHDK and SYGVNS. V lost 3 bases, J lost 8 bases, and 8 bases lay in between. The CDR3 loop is CASSDRVYSPLHF. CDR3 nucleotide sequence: TGTGCCAGCAGTGACAGGGTTTATTCACCCCTCCACTTT.

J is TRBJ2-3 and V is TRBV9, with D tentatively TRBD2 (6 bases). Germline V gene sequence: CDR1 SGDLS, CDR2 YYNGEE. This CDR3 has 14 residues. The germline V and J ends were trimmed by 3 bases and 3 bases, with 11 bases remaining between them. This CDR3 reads CASSGGTGTDTQYF. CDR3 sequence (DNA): TGTGCCAGCAGCGGCGGGACTGGAACAGATACGCAGTATTTT.